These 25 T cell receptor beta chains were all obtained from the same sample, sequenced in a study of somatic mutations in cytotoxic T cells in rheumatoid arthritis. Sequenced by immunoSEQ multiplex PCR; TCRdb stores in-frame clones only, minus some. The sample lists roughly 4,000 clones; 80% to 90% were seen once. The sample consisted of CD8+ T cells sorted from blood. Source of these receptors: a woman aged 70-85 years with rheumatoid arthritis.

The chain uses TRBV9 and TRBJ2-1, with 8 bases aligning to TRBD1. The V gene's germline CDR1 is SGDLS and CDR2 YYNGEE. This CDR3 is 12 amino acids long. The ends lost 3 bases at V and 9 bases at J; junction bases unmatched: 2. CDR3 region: CASSEDRGEQFF. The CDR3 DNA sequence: TGTGCCAGCAGCGAAGACAGGGGTGAGCAGTTCTTC.

The CDR3 spells CASSVEGAGEGPLDTQYF. The DNA for the CDR3 is TGTGCCAGCAGCGTAGAGGGGGCAGGCGAAGGACCCCTAGATACGCAGTATTTT. V gene TRBV9 combines with J gene TRBJ2-3, with 7 bases fitting TRBD1. CDR3 size: 18 residues. Germline V gives CDR1 SGDLS, CDR2 YYNGEE. V gave up 0 bases and J gave up 5 bases; unmatched junction bases: 15.

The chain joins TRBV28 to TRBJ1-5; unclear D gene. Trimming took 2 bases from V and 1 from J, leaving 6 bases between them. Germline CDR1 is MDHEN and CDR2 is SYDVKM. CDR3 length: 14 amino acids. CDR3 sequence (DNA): TGTGCCAGCAGTTTAAGACAAAGCAATCAGCCCCAGCATTTT. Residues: CASSLRQSNQPQHF.

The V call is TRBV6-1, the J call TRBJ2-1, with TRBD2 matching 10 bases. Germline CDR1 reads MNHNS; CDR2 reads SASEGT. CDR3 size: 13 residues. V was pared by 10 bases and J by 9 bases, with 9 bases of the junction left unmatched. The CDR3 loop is CANKAGGLSEQFF. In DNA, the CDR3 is TGTGCCAACAAAGCGGGGGGGCTTAGTGAGCAGTTCTTC.

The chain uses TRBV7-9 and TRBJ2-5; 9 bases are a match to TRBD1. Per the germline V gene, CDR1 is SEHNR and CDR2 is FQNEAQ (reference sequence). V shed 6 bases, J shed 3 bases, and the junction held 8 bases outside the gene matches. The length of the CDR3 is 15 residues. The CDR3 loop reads CASSQHRDREETQYF. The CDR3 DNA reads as TGTGCCAGCAGTCAACACCGGGACAGGGAAGAGACCCAGTACTTC.

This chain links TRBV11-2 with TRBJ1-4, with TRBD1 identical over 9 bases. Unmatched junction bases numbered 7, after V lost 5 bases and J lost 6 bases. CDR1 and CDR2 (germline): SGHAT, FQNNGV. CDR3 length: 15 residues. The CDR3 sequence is CASSRIRTGDEKLFF. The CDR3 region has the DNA TGTGCCAGCAGCCGTATACGGACAGGGGATGAAAAACTGTTTTTT.

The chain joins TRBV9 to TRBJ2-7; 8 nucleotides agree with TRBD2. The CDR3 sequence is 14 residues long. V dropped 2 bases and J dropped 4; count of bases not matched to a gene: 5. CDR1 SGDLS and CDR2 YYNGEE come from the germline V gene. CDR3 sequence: CASSVGAGVYEQYF. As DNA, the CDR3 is TGTGCCAGCAGCGTCGGAGCGGGGGTTTACGAGCAGTACTTC.

This CDR3 reads CASRGTSGGTADTQYF. As DNA, the CDR3 is TGCGCCAGCAGGGGGACTAGCGGGGGGACAGCAGATACGCAGTATTTT. The J gene is TRBJ2-3, the V gene TRBV10-1; TRBD2 matches 15 bases. The CDR3 contains 16 residues. Trimming took 6 bases from V and 4 from J; bases not matched to a gene: 5. Germline lookup yields CDR1 WNHNN and CDR2 SYGVQD (reference sequence).

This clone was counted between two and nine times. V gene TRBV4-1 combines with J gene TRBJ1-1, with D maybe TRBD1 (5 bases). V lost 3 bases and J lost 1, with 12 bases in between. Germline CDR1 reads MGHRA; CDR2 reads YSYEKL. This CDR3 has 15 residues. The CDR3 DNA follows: TGCGCCAGCAGCCAGTTCGCGACAGAGAACACTGAAGCTTTCTTT. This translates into CASSQFATENTEAFF.

In DNA, the CDR3 is TGTGCCAGCAGCCCCGCCCAGGGGGGAAGGAATTCACCCCTCCACTTT. Its translation: CASSPAQGGRNSPLHF. This sequence joins TRBV7-6 and TRBJ1-6; 7 nucleotides align to TRBD1. Germline V lookup: CDR1 SGHVS, CDR2 FNYEAQ. The CDR3 loop spans 16 amino acids. V lost 5 bases, J lost 7 bases, and 11 bases stayed unmatched.

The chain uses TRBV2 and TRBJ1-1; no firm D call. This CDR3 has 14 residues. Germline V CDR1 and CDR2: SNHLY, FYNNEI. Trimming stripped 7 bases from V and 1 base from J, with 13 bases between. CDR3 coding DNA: TGTGCCAGCAACACCAGACTCCCGAACACTGAAGCTTTCTTT. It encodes CASNTRLPNTEAFF.

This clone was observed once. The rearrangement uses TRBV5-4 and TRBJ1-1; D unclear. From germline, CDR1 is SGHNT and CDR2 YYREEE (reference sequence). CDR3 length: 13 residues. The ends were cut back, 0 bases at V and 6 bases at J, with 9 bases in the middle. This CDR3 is CASSLGALSEAFF. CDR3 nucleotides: TGTGCCAGCAGCTTGGGGGCCCTTTCTGAAGCTTTCTTT.

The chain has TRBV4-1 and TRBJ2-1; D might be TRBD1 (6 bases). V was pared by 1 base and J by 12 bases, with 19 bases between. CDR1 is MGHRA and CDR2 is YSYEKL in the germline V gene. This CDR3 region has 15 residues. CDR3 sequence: CASSQVAGQQIGQFF. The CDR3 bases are TGCGCCAGCAGCCAAGTCGCTGGACAGCAAATCGGGCAGTTCTTC.

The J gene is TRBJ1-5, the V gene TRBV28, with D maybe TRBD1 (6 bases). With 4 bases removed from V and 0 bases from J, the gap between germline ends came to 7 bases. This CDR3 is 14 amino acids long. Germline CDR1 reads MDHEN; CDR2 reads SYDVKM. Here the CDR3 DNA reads TGTGCCAGCAGTTACAGGGTTAGCAATCAGCCCCAGCATTTT. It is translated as CASSYRVSNQPQHF.

CDR3 nucleotide sequence: TGCGCCAGCAGCTTACAGGGCCTAATGAACACTGAAGCTTTCTTT. It codes for CASSLQGLMNTEAFF. The rearrangement uses TRBV5-1 and TRBJ1-1, with D perhaps matching TRBD1 (6 bases). Germline CDR1 is SGHRS and CDR2 is YFSETQ. The CDR3 has 15 residues. The ends were cut back, 2 bases at V and 0 bases at J, with 11 bases in the middle.

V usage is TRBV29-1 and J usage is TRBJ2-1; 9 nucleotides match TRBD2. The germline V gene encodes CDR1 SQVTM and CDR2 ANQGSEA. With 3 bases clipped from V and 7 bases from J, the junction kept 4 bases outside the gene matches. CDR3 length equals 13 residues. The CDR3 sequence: CSVDWLAGNEQFF. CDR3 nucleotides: TGCAGCGTTGACTGGCTAGCGGGAAATGAGCAGTTCTTC.

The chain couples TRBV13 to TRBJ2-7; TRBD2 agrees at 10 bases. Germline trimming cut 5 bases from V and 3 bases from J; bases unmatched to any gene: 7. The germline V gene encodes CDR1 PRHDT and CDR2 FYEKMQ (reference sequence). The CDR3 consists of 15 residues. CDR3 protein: CASSQTSGTFYEQYF. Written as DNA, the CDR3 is TGTGCCAGCAGCCAAACTAGCGGGACCTTCTACGAGCAGTACTTC.

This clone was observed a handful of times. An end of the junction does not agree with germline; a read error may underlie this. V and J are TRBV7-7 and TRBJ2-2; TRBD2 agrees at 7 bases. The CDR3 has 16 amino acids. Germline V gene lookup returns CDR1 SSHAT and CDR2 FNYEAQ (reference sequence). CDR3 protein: CASSWGTNTATGELFF. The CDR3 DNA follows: TGTGCTAGCAGCTGGGGGACTAACACGGCCACCGGGGAGCTGTTTTTT.

CDR3 coding DNA: TGTGCCAGCAGCGAGAACTTTAAGGACAGGAGCTCCTACAATGAGCAGTTCTTC. Residues: CASSENFKDRSSYNEQFF. The rearrangement links TRBV9 to TRBJ2-1; TRBD1 aligns across 7 bases. Germline assignment: CDR1 SGDLS and CDR2 YYNGEE. V lost 3 bases and J lost 0; bases outside the gene matches: 12. The CDR3 totals 18 residues.

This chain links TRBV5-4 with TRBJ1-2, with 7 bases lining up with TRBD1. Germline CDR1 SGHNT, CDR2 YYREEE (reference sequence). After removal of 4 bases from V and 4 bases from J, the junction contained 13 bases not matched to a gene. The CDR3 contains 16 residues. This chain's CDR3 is CASSEGRDSRFYGYTF. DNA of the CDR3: TGTGCCAGCAGCGAGGGCCGGGACAGCCGTTTCTATGGCTACACCTTC.

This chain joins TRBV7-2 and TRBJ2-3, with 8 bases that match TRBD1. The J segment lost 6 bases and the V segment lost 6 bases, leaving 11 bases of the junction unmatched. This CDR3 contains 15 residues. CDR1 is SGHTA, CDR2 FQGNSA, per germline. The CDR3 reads CASSRLGRQGDTQYF. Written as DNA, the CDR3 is TGTGCCAGCAGTCGCCTAGGGAGACAGGGGGATACGCAGTATTTT.

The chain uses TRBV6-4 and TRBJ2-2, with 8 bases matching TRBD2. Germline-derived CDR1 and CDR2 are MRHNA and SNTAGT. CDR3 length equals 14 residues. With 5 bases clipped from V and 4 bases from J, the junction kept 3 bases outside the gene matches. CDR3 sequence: CASSTSGGTGELFF. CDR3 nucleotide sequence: TGTGCCAGCAGTACCAGCGGGGGCACCGGGGAGCTGTTTTTT.

The CDR3 bases are TGCGCCAGCAGCACGGCCGGGACAGGTCATAATGAGCAGTTCTTC. This codes for CASSTAGTGHNEQFF. This chain connects TRBV5-1 to TRBJ2-1, with TRBD1 matching 8 bases. There are 15 residues in the CDR3. Per germline, CDR1 SGHRS and CDR2 YFSETQ. V was pared by 4 bases and J by 7 bases, with 10 bases of the junction left unmatched.

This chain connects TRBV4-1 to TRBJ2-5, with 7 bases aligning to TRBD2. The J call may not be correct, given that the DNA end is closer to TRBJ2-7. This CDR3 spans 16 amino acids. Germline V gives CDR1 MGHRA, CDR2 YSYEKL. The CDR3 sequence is CASSRREAGISYEQYF. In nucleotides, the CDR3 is TGCGCCAGCAGCCGTCGGGAGGCTGGGATCTCCTACGAGCAGTACTTC.

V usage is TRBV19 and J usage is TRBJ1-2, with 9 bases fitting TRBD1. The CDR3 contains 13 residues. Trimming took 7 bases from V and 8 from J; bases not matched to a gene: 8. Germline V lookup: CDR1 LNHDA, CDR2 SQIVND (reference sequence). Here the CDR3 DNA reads TGTGCCAGTACCCCACAGGGGGCAGGGGGCTACACCTTC. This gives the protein CASTPQGAGGYTF.